These 9 T cell receptor beta chains were sequenced from one sample in a study of cytomegalovirus exposure and HLA in healthy donors. Both 60 Vbeta primers and 13 Jbeta primers went into the PCR. The repertoire was sequenced with immunoSEQ multiplex PCR; TCRdb's copy has only in-frame clones and lacks some. The sample contains 95,000 to 150,000 clones, about 70% of which appear only once. Input material: PBMCs. All receptors come from a woman between 40 and 50 years old in good health and CMV-seronegative.

V usage is TRBV2 and J usage is TRBJ2-6; unclear D gene. CDR3 size: 14 residues. Trimming took off 6 bases at V and 1 base at J, with 7 bases between the two ends. Germline V gene lookup returns CDR1 SNHLY and CDR2 FYNNEI. CDR3 amino acids: CASSAGSGANVLTF. The CDR3 DNA sequence: TGTGCCAGCAGCGCAGGATCTGGGGCCAACGTCCTGACTTTC.

The chain joins TRBV2 to TRBJ2-3, with 8 bases lining up with TRBD1. This CDR3 has 15 residues. Unmatched junction bases numbered 14, after V lost 2 bases and J lost 13 bases. Per the germline V gene, CDR1 is SNHLY and CDR2 is FYNNEI. The CDR3 reads CASSERQGWTQDKYF. CDR3 in DNA: TGTGCCAGCAGTGAAAGACAGGGGTGGACACAAGATAAGTATTTT.

To note about this clone: Other DNA sequences from this sample encode an identical CDR3 as well. The rearrangement joins TRBV9 to TRBJ1-2; possibly TRBD1 for D (5 bases). In germline, CDR1 is SGDLS, CDR2 YYNGEE. The CDR3 spans 13 residues. V dropped 2 bases and J dropped 3 bases, with 8 bases sitting between them. Here the CDR3 reads CASSVGGDYGYTF. In DNA, the CDR3 is TGTGCCAGCAGCGTGGGGGGTGACTATGGCTACACCTTC.

In its sample, this clone was seen a few times. The chain couples TRBV5-4 to TRBJ2-5; maybe TRBD1 (5 bases). CDR3 size: 14 residues. The ends were cut back, 0 bases at V and 0 bases at J, with 6 bases in the middle. Germline V lookup: CDR1 SGHNT, CDR2 YYREEE (reference sequence). The CDR3 DNA is TGTGCCAGCAGCTTGGACAGGTACCAAGAGACCCAGTACTTC. It yields the protein CASSLDRYQETQYF. Full variable domain (remainder filled in from reference TRBV5-4 and TRBJ2-5): ETGVTQSPTHLIKTRGQQVTLRCSSQSGHNTVSWYQQALGQGPQFIFQYYREEENGRGNFPPRFSGLQFPNYSSELNVNALELDDSALYLCASSLDRYQETQYFGPGTRLLVL.

This chain's CDR3 is CASTDAGRADTQYF. CDR3 nucleotides: TGTGCCAGTACGGATGCGGGACGCGCAGATACGCAGTATTTT. The chain is built from TRBV19 and TRBJ2-3, with a tentative D call TRBD2 (6 bases). Germline-derived CDR1 and CDR2 are LNHDA and SQIVND (reference sequence). The CDR3 sequence is 14 residues long. The V end was cut by 7 bases, the J end by 4 bases, with 15 bases between. Full variable domain (remainder filled in from reference TRBV19 and TRBJ2-3): DGGITQSPKYLFRKEGQNVTLSCEQNLNHDAMYWYRQDPGQGLRLIYYSQIVNDFQKGDIAEGYSVSREKKESFPLTVTSAQKNPTAFYLCASTDAGRADTQYFGPGTRLTVL.

This chain uses TRBV7-2 with TRBJ2-2; 11 nucleotides align to TRBD2. The CDR3 covers 15 residues. The junction had 5 bases not matched to a gene; V was cut back by 3 bases and J by 8 bases. Germline V CDR1 and CDR2: SGHTA, FQGNSA. CDR3 residues: CASSFTSGGKGELFF. The CDR3 region has the DNA TGTGCCAGCAGCTTTACTAGCGGGGGAAAGGGGGAGCTGTTTTTT.

The rearrangement joins TRBV27 to TRBJ1-1; no clear D gene. The V and J ends lost 6 bases and 0 bases respectively, with 11 bases between them. CDR1 is MNHEY, CDR2 SMNVEV, per germline (reference sequence). The CDR3 covers 14 residues. The CDR3 sequence: CASRGGYLNTEAFF. In DNA form, the CDR3 reads TGTGCCAGCAGGGGAGGGTACCTGAACACTGAAGCTTTCTTT.

The rearrangement joins TRBV4-2 to TRBJ2-7, with 10 bases fitting TRBD2. The trim removed 1 base at V and 2 bases at J, leaving 14 bases unmatched. From germline, CDR1 is LGHNA and CDR2 YNFKEQ. This CDR3 has 19 residues. The CDR3 sequence: CASSQGRAGGPGGAYEQYF. The CDR3 coding sequence is TGTGCCAGCAGCCAAGGAAGAGCGGGAGGGCCAGGAGGTGCCTACGAGCAGTACTTC.

This clone was counted only a few times. The sample holds other DNA sequences that translate to the same CDR3. The chain has TRBV7-3 and TRBJ2-1; D unclear. V lost 1 base and J 5 bases, leaving 9 bases between the germline ends. CDR3 length equals 14 residues. The germline CDR1 and CDR2 sequences are SGHTA and FQGTGA. The CDR3 region has the DNA TGTGCCAGCAGCTTAAGTGGAGCCGACAATGAGCAGTTCTTC. Its protein product is CASSLSGADNEQFF. The full variable domain, completed using reference TRBV7-3 and TRBJ2-1, is GAGVSQTPSNKVTEKGKYVELRCDPISGHTALYWYRQSLGQGPEFLIYFQGTGAADDSGLPNDRFFAVRPEGSVSTLKIQRTERGDSAVYLCASSLSGADNEQFFGPGTRLTVL.